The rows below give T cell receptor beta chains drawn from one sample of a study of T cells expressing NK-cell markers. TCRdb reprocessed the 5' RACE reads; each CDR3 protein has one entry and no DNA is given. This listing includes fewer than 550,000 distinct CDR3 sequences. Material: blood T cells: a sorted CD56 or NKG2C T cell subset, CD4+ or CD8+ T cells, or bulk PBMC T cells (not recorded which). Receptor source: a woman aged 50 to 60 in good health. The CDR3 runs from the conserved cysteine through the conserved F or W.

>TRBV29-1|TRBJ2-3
CSVVLGTSGGTQYF
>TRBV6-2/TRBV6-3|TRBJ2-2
CASSYSRGQYNTGELFF
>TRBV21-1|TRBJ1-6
CASSKEGDRVTSPLHF
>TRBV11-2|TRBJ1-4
CASSFGAAYNEKLFF
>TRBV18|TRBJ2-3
CASSPPDRDGDTQYF
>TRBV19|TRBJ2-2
CASSIWRDRGTGELFF
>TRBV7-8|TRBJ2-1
CASSASRPGERWFF
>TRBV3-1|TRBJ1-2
CASSPISGAGYTF
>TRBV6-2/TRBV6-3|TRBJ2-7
CASSGISGTGPYEQYF
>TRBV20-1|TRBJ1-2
CSARDKAGGSGGYTF
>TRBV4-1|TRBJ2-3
CASSRLSGTGSTDTQYF
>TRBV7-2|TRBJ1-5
CASSLSGWKDQPQHF
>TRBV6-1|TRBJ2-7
CAVLGRGMYEQYF
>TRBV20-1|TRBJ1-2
CSASGQGDDYGYTF
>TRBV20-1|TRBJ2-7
CSALLRQVQGEQYF
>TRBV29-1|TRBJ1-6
CSVGNSNNSPLHF
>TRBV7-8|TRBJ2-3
CASSRNSLDRVADTQYF
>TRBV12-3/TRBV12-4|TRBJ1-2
CASSLTGQGLGYTF